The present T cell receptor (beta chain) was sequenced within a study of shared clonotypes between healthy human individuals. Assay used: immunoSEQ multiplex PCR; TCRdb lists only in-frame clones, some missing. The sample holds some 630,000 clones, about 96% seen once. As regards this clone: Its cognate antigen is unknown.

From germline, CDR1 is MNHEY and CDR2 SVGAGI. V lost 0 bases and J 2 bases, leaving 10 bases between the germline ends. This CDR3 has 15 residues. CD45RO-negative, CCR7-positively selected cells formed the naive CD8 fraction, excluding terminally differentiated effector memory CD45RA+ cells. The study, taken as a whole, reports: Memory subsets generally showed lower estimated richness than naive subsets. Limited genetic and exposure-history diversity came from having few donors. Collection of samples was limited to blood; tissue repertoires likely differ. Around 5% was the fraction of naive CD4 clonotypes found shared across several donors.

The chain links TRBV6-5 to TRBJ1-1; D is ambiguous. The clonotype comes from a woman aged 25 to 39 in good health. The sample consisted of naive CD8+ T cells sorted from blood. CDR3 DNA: TGTGCCAGCAGTTACTCTTACCGTTCCAACACTGAAGCTTTCTTT. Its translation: CASSYSYRSNTEAFF.